The 19 T cell receptor beta chains below all came from one sample that was sequenced in a study of CD8 T cells in ankylosing spondylitis. TCRdb re-called the 5' RACE reads through MiXCR, storing one row per CDR3 protein. The table includes a few hundred thousand distinct CDR3 sequences, more than 9% detected once. Source material: blood, either unsorted or a sorted T cell fraction (not recorded which). The receptor source for this set is a female donor with ankylosing spondylitis or in good health (not recorded which).

The V call is TRBV20-1, the J call TRBJ2-3; TRBD2 matches at 13 bases. Trimming took 3 bases from V and 6 from J; bases not matched to a gene: 9. Germline CDR1 and CDR2: DFQATT and SNEGSKA (reference sequence). This CDR3 comprises 16 residues. CDR3 nucleotide sequence: TGCAGTGCTAGGATACTAGCGGGAGGGCCCGGGGATACGCAGTATTTT. Residues: CSARILAGGPGDTQYF.

This clonotype was counted many times. The chain carries TRBV12-3 or TRBV12-4 and TRBJ2-5; 8 bases are shared with TRBD2. Germline trimming cut 6 bases from V and 5 bases from J; bases unmatched to any gene: 14. This CDR3 has 16 amino acids. CDR3 in DNA: TGTGCCAGCAGCCCGATCGGGCTAGCGGGTCCGGAGACCCAGTACTTC. Translated: CASSPIGLAGPETQYF.

This clonotype was recorded at least ten times. The V and J genes are TRBV4-3 and TRBJ2-2; 13 nucleotides line up with TRBD2. The V gene's germline CDR1 is LGHNA and CDR2 YSLEER. The CDR3 is made up of 16 amino acids. Trimming took 5 bases from V and 6 from J; bases not matched to a gene: 6. CDR3 protein: CASSYGLAGVAGELFF. For the CDR3, the DNA is TGCGCCAGCAGCTATGGACTAGCGGGAGTTGCCGGGGAGCTGTTTTTT.

This clonotype was detected ten times or more. V and J are TRBV5-1 and TRBJ2-1; D is unresolved. This CDR3 has 14 residues. The V and J ends lost 3 bases and 9 bases respectively, with 16 bases between them. Germline CDR1 is SGHRS and CDR2 is YFSETQ. Here the CDR3 DNA reads TGCGCCAGCAGCTCGCGACTGGACGCGGCTGAGCAGTTCTTC. Protein: CASSSRLDAAEQFF.

The rearrangement uses TRBV7-2 and TRBJ1-2; possibly TRBD1 for D (5 bases). V lost 3 bases, J lost 4 bases, and 18 bases lay in between. The CDR3 sequence is 16 residues long. Germline-derived CDR1 and CDR2 are SGHTA and FQGNSA. The CDR3 region is CASSFGREGRLYGYTF. CDR3 sequence (DNA): TGTGCCAGCAGCTTCGGTCGAGAGGGGCGTCTCTATGGCTACACCTTC.

This clonotype was recorded a few times. This chain connects TRBV12-3 or TRBV12-4 to TRBJ2-1, with D possibly TRBD2 on 6 matching bases. Trimming pared 6 bases from V and 4 bases from J, leaving 19 bases between. CDR3 length: 16 residues. CDR3 protein: CASSVLGSGPYNEQFF. For the CDR3, the DNA is TGTGCCAGCAGCGTACTGGGCAGCGGGCCTTACAATGAGCAGTTCTTC.

Points on this clonotype: This may arise from a read error, as a much more abundant clone is one base away. The J gene is TRBJ2-5, the V gene TRBV28; 7 bases map to TRBD1. Germline V lookup: CDR1 MDHEN, CDR2 SYDVKM. The CDR3 runs to 15 residues. CDR3 bases: TGTGCCAGCGGTTTAGGGGACAGAAAGCAAGAGACCCAGTACTTC. Its translation: CASGLGDRKQETQYF.

The table lists this clonotype with a few counts. The V and J genes are TRBV12-3 or TRBV12-4 and TRBJ1-4; no reliable D call. With 2 bases removed from V and 7 bases from J, the gap between germline ends came to 8 bases. The CDR3 runs to 13 residues. This CDR3 is CASSLKSVEKLFF. The CDR3 DNA reads as TGTGCCAGCAGTTTAAAGTCGGTTGAAAAACTGTTTTTT.

This clonotype appeared many times. The genes are TRBV12-3 or TRBV12-4 and TRBJ1-2, with D perhaps TRBD1 (6 bases). V lost 4 bases to trimming and J lost 2 bases, with 8 bases between them. The CDR3 covers 13 residues. For the CDR3, the DNA is TGTGCCAGCAGTTATCAGGGGAACTATGGCTACACCTTC. Translated: CASSYQGNYGYTF.

This clonotype came up many times. CDR3 nucleotides: TGCAGCGTTTTCCACAACCTCAGGGGGCAGTATTTT. Translation gives CSVFHNLRGQYF. The chain is built from TRBV29-1 and TRBJ2-3; D may be TRBD1 (6 bases). V gave up 5 bases and J gave up 11 bases, with 17 bases separating them. Germline V lookup: CDR1 SQVTM, CDR2 ANQGSEA. The CDR3 length is 12 residues.

This clonotype was seen more than once but under ten times. This sequence joins TRBV20-1 and TRBJ2-7; D is undetermined. V was trimmed by 3 bases and J by 5 bases, leaving 5 bases between them. Germline assignment: CDR1 DFQATT and CDR2 SNEGSKA (reference sequence). CDR3 length: 10 amino acids. CDR3 region: CSARGNEQYF. Written as DNA, the CDR3 is TGCAGTGCTAGGGGGAACGAGCAGTACTTC.

The chain recombines TRBV6-2 or TRBV6-3 with TRBJ2-7, with unresolved D. This CDR3 has 11 amino acids. Between the trimmed V and J ends, which lost 5 bases and 7 bases, there was a span of 9 bases. Germline loops: CDR1 MNHEY, CDR2 SVGEGT. The chain's CDR3 is CASSRIGEQYF. CDR3 in DNA: TGTGCCAGCAGTCGGATTGGGGAGCAGTACTTC.

This rearrangement joins TRBV9 to TRBJ1-4; D is perhaps TRBD1 (6 bases). The CDR3 spans 18 residues. With 4 bases removed from V and 8 bases from J, the gap between germline ends came to 27 bases. Per the germline V gene, CDR1 is SGDLS and CDR2 is YYNGEE. For the CDR3, the DNA is TGTGCCAGCAGCTCATCGGGGGCCTTAGGAGGGAAGGAAGAAAAACTGTTTTTT. Protein sequence: CASSSSGALGGKEEKLFF.

At least ten counts were recorded for this clonotype. V gene TRBV7-2 combines with J gene TRBJ2-3; D unclear. V lost 5 bases and J 0 bases, leaving 9 bases between the germline ends. Germline CDR1 and CDR2: SGHTA and FQGNSA. The CDR3 totals 14 residues. CDR3 amino acids: CASSPVISTDTQYF. The DNA for the CDR3 is TGTGCCAGCAGCCCGGTTATTAGCACAGATACGCAGTATTTT.

This clonotype was seen a handful of times. This sequence joins TRBV9 and TRBJ2-6, with unresolved D. There are 15 residues in the CDR3. Deletions cut 4 bases from V and 1 base from J, with 9 bases between. CDR1 is SGDLS and CDR2 is YYNGEE in the germline V gene. In DNA form, the CDR3 reads TGTGCCAGCAGCCTAAGCCATTCTGGGGCCAACGTCCTGACTTTC. Amino acids: CASSLSHSGANVLTF.

This clonotype was recorded many times. The DNA of the CDR3 is TGTGCCAGCACCCTCGAGGGGGATACGCAGTATTTT. It codes for CASTLEGDTQYF. The gene calls are TRBV12-3 or TRBV12-4 and TRBJ2-3, with D perhaps TRBD1 or TRBD2 (5 bases each). This CDR3 has 12 amino acids. The ends were cut back, 7 bases at V and 6 bases at J, with 11 bases in the middle.

This chain uses TRBV11-2 with TRBJ2-3; unclear D gene. V shed 2 bases and J shed 2 bases, with 8 bases lying between them. Germline V gives CDR1 SGHAT, CDR2 FQNNGV. The CDR3 runs 14 residues. In DNA, the CDR3 is TGTGCCAGCAGCTTATTCCAGTCCACAGATACGCAGTATTTT. Its protein product is CASSLFQSTDTQYF.

This chain links TRBV20-1 with TRBJ2-3; D remains unclear. Germline V gives CDR1 DFQATT, CDR2 SNEGSKA (reference sequence). This CDR3 region has 13 residues. Trimming took 1 base from V and 6 from J, leaving 11 bases between them. This CDR3 reads CSARVGSVDTQYF. The CDR3 DNA follows: TGCAGTGCTAGAGTGGGGTCCGTCGATACGCAGTATTTT.

This rearrangement joins TRBV7-6 to TRBJ2-1; D is perhaps TRBD1 or TRBD2 (5 bases each). There are 17 residues in the CDR3. The V gene lost 4 bases and the J gene lost 5 bases, with 21 bases spanning the gap. Looked up from germline, CDR1 is SGHVS and CDR2 is FNYEAQ. The CDR3 spells CASSSVLGTSIDNEQFF. The CDR3 region has the DNA TGTGCCAGCAGCTCCGTCCTCGGGACCTCCATTGACAATGAGCAGTTCTTC.